This TCR beta chain is drawn from a study of T cell repertoires in cytomegalovirus infection (dated by TCRdb to the late 2010s). Background for the entire study: Alongside well-studied HLA-B-restricted epitopes, the peptide stimulations were aimed at recently identified HLA-C-restricted CMV epitopes, whose presentation resists viral immunomodulation. The HLA type of each donor mattered for the analysis, because public TCR beta signatures pointed to carriage of CMV infection along with the matching HLA type. The research as a whole found: Carriers of CMV infection plus the relevant HLA type were discriminated by the cumulative frequency of public TCR beta family members in the study cohort and in an independent roughly 340-donor cohort. The ex vivo response was dominated by HLA-C-restricted CMV-specific TCR beta clonotypes, which also provided the single most frequent clonotype in two of eight donors.

The intended sense of this specimen's treatment or condition label: in vitro stimulation with specific CMV peptide epitopes to enrich CMV-specific T cells. The instrument was an Illumina HiSeq 1500. TCRdb trimmed the raw reads at Q25, called clones with MiXCR and kept productive beta chains. Every entry covers one CDR3 protein and lists the most common genes and DNA from its rows. This sample holds just over 450,000 distinct CDR3 sequences; about 42% were observed only once. The ten largest clones add up to roughly two fifths of the sample. After removal of 5 bases from V and 2 bases from J, the junction retains 7 bases not matched to a gene. The CDR3 runs 15 amino acids, cysteine and phenylalanine included. The kept DNA is CDR3 alone, 45 bases in frame from the first base. Turning to this clonotype: The antigen it recognizes is unknown. Within one base of it there is no much larger clone, and no base qualities were kept.

The chain is encoded by TRBV7-1 joined to TRBJ2-7, with 9 bases matching TRBD1. TRBV7-1 is classed as an ORF, of uncertain function. The receptor was derived from a human donor in good health (CMV status not recorded). Some clones in this sample may be carry-over from other donors' samples. Sequenced here: cultured PBMCs, sampled from culture after CMV antigen stimulation. This receptor carries the CDR3 CASSTDRGRPYEQYF. At the DNA level, the sequence is TGTGCCAGCAGCACCGACAGGGGGAGACCCTACGAGCAGTACTTC.